These 18 T cell receptor beta chains originate from one sample sequenced in a study of blood T cell repertoires in COVID-19. This table comes from immunoSEQ multiplex PCR, and its TCRdb copy is limited to in-frame clones, with some not included. The repertoire holds some 60,000 clones, more than 85% seen once, with 2% to 2.5% in the top ten. What was sequenced was peripheral blood. The receptors here all came from a man between 60 and 75 years old with acute or convalescent COVID-19.

V is TRBV24-1 and J is TRBJ1-2; unclear D gene. Per the germline V gene, CDR1 is KGHDR and CDR2 is SFDVKD. Trimming left V 2 bases short and J 4 bases short, with 7 bases between. The CDR3 has 13 residues. The CDR3 sequence: CATSDWRGYGYTF. CDR3 sequence (DNA): TGTGCCACCAGTGATTGGCGGGGCTATGGCTACACCTTC.

The chain links TRBV6-2 or TRBV6-3 to TRBJ2-3; TRBD2 agrees at 7 bases. CDR3 size: 16 residues. The germline gives CDR1 MNHEY, CDR2 SVGEGT. The ends lost 0 bases at V and 4 bases at J; junction bases unmatched: 7. The CDR3: CASSYSELGRPDTQYF. The DNA for the CDR3 is TGTGCCAGCAGTTACTCGGAACTCGGGAGGCCAGATACGCAGTATTTT.

The chain has TRBV24-1 and TRBJ1-2; 8 bases line up with TRBD1. Germline V gives CDR1 KGHDR, CDR2 SFDVKD. The CDR3 is made up of 14 amino acids. The V gene end was trimmed by 6 bases and the J gene end by 2 bases; junction bases not matched to a gene: 4. The CDR3 here is CATSTQGANYGYTF. CDR3 DNA: TGTGCCACCAGTACTCAGGGGGCCAACTATGGCTACACCTTC.

The chain links TRBV7-2 to TRBJ2-1; 11 bases line up with TRBD1. The ends lost 5 bases at V and 5 bases at J; junction bases unmatched: 5. CDR1 is SGHTA, CDR2 FQGNSA, per germline. This CDR3 is built from 15 residues. The CDR3 loop reads CASSRGQGGHNEQFF. As DNA, the CDR3 is TGTGCCAGCAGCCGGGGACAGGGGGGACACAATGAGCAGTTCTTC.

The CDR3 is CASSEDPRQGTGEQFF. The CDR3 DNA reads TGTGCCAGCAGCGAAGACCCACGACAGGGGACAGGTGAGCAGTTCTTC. This chain uses TRBV9 with TRBJ2-1, with 8 bases matching TRBD1. The germline CDR1 and CDR2 sequences are SGDLS and YYNGEE. The CDR3 length is 16 residues. V shed 3 bases, J shed 9 bases, and the junction held 14 bases outside the gene matches.

The chain links TRBV2 to TRBJ2-5; D remains ambiguous. The CDR3 runs 14 residues. Germline V gives CDR1 SNHLY, CDR2 FYNNEI. V lost 6 bases, J lost 0 bases, and 11 bases lay in between. This CDR3 is CASRASANQETQYF. CDR3 sequence (DNA): TGTGCCAGCAGGGCTAGTGCCAACCAAGAGACCCAGTACTTC.

A single count supports this clone. The chain has TRBV4-1 and TRBJ1-1, with D possibly TRBD1 on 6 matching bases. The germline V gene encodes CDR1 MGHRA and CDR2 YSYEKL. Trimming pared 1 base from V and 2 bases from J, leaving 14 bases between. This CDR3 is 16 amino acids long. In nucleotides, the CDR3 is TGCGCCAGCAGCCAAGCTGAACAGGGTATAAACACTGAAGCTTTCTTT. Encoded protein: CASSQAEQGINTEAFF.

This chain uses TRBV29-1 with TRBJ1-3; 7 positions match TRBD1. Germline V gene lookup returns CDR1 SQVTM and CDR2 ANQGSEA. The CDR3 is 14 residues long. V shed 5 bases and J 4 bases; nucleotides not matched to a gene: 8. This CDR3 reads CSVIITGAGNTIYF. The DNA for the CDR3 is TGCAGCGTTATTATCACAGGGGCCGGAAACACCATATATTTT.

The V gene is TRBV5-4, the J gene TRBJ2-2; D remains unclear. CDR1 is SGHNT, CDR2 YYREEE, per germline (reference sequence). V lost 4 bases and J lost 9, with 7 bases in between. CDR3 length: 11 residues. CDR3 amino acids: CASSDNRELFF. CDR3 in DNA: TGTGCCAGCAGCGACAACAGGGAGCTGTTTTTT.

The rearrangement joins TRBV5-1 to TRBJ2-2; no clear D. This CDR3 is 15 amino acids long. V dropped 0 bases and J dropped 0 bases, with 6 bases sitting between them. Germline CDR1 is SGHRS and CDR2 is YFSETQ. The CDR3 loop is CASSLGGANTGELFF. The CDR3 DNA reads TGCGCCAGCAGCTTGGGAGGAGCGAACACCGGGGAGCTGTTTTTT.

The V gene is TRBV6-1, the J gene TRBJ1-4; TRBD1 matches at 7 bases. Trimming removed 2 bases from V and 1 base from J; junction bases left unmatched: 10. CDR1 and CDR2 (germline): MNHNS, SASEGT. This CDR3 region has 18 residues. The CDR3: CASSERRGRMETNEKLFF. CDR3 DNA: TGTGCCAGCAGTGAAAGGAGGGGGCGGATGGAAACTAATGAAAAACTGTTTTTT.

The chain is built from TRBV9 and TRBJ2-3; 8 bases match TRBD2. In germline, CDR1 is SGDLS, CDR2 YYNGEE. V trimming: 0 bases; J trimming: 4 bases; junction bases outside the gene matches: 4. This CDR3 contains 15 residues. The chain's CDR3 is CASSVAGGLADTQYF. The CDR3 DNA reads TGTGCCAGCAGCGTAGCGGGGGGGCTAGCAGATACGCAGTATTTT.

This rearrangement joins TRBV9 to TRBJ1-1, with 7 bases aligning to TRBD1. CDR1 is SGDLS and CDR2 is YYNGEE in the germline V gene. The length of the CDR3 is 15 residues. V was pared by 3 bases and J by 5 bases, with 10 bases of the junction left unmatched. CDR3 bases: TGTGCCAGCAGCGCAGGTCGGGACAGCCGGACTGAAGCTTTCTTT. Translation gives CASSAGRDSRTEAFF. Full variable domain (rest looked up from reference TRBV9 and TRBJ1-1): DSGVTQTPKHLITATGQRVTLRCSPRSGDLSVYWYQQSLDQGLQFLIQYYNGEERAKGNILERFSAQQFPDLHSELNLSSLELGDSALYFCASSAGRDSRTEAFFGQGTRLTVV.

The V call is TRBV7-8, the J call TRBJ2-7, with 16 bases aligning to TRBD2. The CDR3 loop spans 19 amino acids. Germline V lookup: CDR1 SGHVS, CDR2 FQNEAQ. The V and J ends lost 0 bases and 3 bases, in that order; junction bases with no gene match: 8. Here the CDR3 reads CASSLANRGLAGGNYEQYF. CDR3 coding DNA: TGTGCCAGCAGCTTAGCGAACCGGGGACTAGCGGGAGGGAACTACGAGCAGTACTTC.

The rearrangement joins TRBV14 to TRBJ1-2; D may be TRBD1 (6 bases). There are 16 residues in the CDR3. From germline, CDR1 is SGHDN and CDR2 FVKESK. V was clipped by 2 bases and J by 7 bases, with 20 bases between them. For the CDR3, the DNA is TGTGCCAGCAGCCAATCCGTTATGGGGGGGCTGGTTGGCTACACCTTC. It is translated as CASSQSVMGGLVGYTF.

The chain couples TRBV10-3 to TRBJ2-7; 9 positions agree with TRBD1. V dropped 6 bases and J dropped 6; count of bases not matched to a gene: 6. Germline V CDR1 and CDR2: ENHRY, SYGVKD. The CDR3 covers 13 residues. In nucleotides, the CDR3 is TGTGCCATCAGGGGACAGGGAGGAGGCGAGCAGTACTTC. Amino acid sequence: CAIRGQGGGEQYF.

The chain links TRBV1 to TRBJ1-5; the table's D gene call, TRBD1, was not cross checked with the DNA. TRBV1 is a documented pseudogene. The CDR3 totals 12 residues. CDR3 sequence reads: CTSSQEAQPQHF. Here the CDR3 DNA reads TGCACCAGCAGCCAAGAGGCCCAGCCCCAGCATTTT.

This clone appeared a single time. The chain links TRBV19 to TRBJ2-7, with a tentative D call TRBD2 (8 bases). The CDR3 has 14 amino acids. The V and J ends lost 10 bases and 2 bases respectively, with 18 bases between them. Germline V gene sequence: CDR1 LNHDA, CDR2 SQIVND (reference sequence). The CDR3 DNA sequence: TGTGCCACTAACGGGGGGGACAGTGCCTACGAGCAGTACTTC. Amino acids: CATNGGDSAYEQYF.